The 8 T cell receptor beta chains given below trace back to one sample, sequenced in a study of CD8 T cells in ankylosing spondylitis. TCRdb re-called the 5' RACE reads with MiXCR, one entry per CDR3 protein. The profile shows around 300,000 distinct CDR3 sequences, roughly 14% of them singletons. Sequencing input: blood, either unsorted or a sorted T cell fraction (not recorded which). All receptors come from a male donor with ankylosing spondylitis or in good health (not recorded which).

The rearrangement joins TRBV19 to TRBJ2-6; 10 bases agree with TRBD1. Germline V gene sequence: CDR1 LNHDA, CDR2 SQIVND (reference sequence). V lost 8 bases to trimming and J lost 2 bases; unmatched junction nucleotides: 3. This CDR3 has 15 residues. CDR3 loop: CASADRGAGANVLTF. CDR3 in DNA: TGTGCCAGTGCGGACAGGGGGGCTGGGGCCAACGTCCTGACTTTC.

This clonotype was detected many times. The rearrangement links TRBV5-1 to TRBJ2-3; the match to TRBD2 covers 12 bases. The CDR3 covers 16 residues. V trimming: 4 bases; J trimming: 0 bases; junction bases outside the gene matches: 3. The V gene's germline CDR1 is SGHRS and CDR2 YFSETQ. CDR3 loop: CASSLGTSGSTDTQYF. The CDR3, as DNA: TGCGCCAGCAGCCTAGGGACTAGCGGGAGCACAGATACGCAGTATTTT.

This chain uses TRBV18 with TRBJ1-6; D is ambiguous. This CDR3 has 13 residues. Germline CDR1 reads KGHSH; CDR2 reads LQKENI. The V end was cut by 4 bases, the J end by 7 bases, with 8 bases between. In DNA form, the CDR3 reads TGTGCCAGCTCACATGACAAGAATTCACCCCTCCACTTT. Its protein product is CASSHDKNSPLHF.

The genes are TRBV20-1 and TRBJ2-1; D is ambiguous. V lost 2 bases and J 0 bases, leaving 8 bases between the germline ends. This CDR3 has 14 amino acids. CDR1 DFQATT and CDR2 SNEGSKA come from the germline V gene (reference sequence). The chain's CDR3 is CSARNPYSYNEQFF. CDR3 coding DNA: TGCAGTGCTAGAAATCCCTACTCCTACAATGAGCAGTTCTTC.

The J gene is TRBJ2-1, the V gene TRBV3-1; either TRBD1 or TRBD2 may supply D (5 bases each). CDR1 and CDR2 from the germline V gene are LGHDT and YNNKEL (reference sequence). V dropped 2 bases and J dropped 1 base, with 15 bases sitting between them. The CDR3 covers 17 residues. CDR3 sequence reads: CASSQLSGPGSYNEQFF. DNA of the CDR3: TGTGCCAGCAGCCAACTCTCGGGGCCGGGGTCCTACAATGAGCAGTTCTTC.

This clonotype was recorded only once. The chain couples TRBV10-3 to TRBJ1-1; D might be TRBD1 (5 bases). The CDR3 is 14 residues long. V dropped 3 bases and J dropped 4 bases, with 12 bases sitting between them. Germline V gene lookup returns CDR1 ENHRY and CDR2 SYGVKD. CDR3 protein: CAISERGAGTEAFF. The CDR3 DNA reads TGTGCCATCAGTGAAAGAGGGGCGGGCACTGAAGCTTTCTTT.

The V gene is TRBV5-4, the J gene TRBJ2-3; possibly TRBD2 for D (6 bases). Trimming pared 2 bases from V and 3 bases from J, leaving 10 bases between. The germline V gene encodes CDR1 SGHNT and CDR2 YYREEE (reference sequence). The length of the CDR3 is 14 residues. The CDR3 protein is CASSFTLATDTQYF. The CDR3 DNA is TGTGCCAGCAGCTTTACTCTAGCGACAGATACGCAGTATTTT. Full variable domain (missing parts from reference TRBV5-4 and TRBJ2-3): ETGVTQSPTHLIKTRGQQVTLRCSSQSGHNTVSWYQQALGQGPQFIFQYYREEENGRGNFPPRFSGLQFPNYSSELNVNALELDDSALYLCASSFTLATDTQYFGPGTRLTVL.

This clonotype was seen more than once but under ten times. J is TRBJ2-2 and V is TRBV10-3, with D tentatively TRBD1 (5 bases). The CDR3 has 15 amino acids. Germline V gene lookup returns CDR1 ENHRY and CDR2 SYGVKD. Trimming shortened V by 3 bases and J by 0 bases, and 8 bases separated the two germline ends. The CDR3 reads CAISDRGSNTGELFF. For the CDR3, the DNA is TGTGCCATCAGTGATAGGGGCTCGAACACCGGGGAGCTGTTTTTT.